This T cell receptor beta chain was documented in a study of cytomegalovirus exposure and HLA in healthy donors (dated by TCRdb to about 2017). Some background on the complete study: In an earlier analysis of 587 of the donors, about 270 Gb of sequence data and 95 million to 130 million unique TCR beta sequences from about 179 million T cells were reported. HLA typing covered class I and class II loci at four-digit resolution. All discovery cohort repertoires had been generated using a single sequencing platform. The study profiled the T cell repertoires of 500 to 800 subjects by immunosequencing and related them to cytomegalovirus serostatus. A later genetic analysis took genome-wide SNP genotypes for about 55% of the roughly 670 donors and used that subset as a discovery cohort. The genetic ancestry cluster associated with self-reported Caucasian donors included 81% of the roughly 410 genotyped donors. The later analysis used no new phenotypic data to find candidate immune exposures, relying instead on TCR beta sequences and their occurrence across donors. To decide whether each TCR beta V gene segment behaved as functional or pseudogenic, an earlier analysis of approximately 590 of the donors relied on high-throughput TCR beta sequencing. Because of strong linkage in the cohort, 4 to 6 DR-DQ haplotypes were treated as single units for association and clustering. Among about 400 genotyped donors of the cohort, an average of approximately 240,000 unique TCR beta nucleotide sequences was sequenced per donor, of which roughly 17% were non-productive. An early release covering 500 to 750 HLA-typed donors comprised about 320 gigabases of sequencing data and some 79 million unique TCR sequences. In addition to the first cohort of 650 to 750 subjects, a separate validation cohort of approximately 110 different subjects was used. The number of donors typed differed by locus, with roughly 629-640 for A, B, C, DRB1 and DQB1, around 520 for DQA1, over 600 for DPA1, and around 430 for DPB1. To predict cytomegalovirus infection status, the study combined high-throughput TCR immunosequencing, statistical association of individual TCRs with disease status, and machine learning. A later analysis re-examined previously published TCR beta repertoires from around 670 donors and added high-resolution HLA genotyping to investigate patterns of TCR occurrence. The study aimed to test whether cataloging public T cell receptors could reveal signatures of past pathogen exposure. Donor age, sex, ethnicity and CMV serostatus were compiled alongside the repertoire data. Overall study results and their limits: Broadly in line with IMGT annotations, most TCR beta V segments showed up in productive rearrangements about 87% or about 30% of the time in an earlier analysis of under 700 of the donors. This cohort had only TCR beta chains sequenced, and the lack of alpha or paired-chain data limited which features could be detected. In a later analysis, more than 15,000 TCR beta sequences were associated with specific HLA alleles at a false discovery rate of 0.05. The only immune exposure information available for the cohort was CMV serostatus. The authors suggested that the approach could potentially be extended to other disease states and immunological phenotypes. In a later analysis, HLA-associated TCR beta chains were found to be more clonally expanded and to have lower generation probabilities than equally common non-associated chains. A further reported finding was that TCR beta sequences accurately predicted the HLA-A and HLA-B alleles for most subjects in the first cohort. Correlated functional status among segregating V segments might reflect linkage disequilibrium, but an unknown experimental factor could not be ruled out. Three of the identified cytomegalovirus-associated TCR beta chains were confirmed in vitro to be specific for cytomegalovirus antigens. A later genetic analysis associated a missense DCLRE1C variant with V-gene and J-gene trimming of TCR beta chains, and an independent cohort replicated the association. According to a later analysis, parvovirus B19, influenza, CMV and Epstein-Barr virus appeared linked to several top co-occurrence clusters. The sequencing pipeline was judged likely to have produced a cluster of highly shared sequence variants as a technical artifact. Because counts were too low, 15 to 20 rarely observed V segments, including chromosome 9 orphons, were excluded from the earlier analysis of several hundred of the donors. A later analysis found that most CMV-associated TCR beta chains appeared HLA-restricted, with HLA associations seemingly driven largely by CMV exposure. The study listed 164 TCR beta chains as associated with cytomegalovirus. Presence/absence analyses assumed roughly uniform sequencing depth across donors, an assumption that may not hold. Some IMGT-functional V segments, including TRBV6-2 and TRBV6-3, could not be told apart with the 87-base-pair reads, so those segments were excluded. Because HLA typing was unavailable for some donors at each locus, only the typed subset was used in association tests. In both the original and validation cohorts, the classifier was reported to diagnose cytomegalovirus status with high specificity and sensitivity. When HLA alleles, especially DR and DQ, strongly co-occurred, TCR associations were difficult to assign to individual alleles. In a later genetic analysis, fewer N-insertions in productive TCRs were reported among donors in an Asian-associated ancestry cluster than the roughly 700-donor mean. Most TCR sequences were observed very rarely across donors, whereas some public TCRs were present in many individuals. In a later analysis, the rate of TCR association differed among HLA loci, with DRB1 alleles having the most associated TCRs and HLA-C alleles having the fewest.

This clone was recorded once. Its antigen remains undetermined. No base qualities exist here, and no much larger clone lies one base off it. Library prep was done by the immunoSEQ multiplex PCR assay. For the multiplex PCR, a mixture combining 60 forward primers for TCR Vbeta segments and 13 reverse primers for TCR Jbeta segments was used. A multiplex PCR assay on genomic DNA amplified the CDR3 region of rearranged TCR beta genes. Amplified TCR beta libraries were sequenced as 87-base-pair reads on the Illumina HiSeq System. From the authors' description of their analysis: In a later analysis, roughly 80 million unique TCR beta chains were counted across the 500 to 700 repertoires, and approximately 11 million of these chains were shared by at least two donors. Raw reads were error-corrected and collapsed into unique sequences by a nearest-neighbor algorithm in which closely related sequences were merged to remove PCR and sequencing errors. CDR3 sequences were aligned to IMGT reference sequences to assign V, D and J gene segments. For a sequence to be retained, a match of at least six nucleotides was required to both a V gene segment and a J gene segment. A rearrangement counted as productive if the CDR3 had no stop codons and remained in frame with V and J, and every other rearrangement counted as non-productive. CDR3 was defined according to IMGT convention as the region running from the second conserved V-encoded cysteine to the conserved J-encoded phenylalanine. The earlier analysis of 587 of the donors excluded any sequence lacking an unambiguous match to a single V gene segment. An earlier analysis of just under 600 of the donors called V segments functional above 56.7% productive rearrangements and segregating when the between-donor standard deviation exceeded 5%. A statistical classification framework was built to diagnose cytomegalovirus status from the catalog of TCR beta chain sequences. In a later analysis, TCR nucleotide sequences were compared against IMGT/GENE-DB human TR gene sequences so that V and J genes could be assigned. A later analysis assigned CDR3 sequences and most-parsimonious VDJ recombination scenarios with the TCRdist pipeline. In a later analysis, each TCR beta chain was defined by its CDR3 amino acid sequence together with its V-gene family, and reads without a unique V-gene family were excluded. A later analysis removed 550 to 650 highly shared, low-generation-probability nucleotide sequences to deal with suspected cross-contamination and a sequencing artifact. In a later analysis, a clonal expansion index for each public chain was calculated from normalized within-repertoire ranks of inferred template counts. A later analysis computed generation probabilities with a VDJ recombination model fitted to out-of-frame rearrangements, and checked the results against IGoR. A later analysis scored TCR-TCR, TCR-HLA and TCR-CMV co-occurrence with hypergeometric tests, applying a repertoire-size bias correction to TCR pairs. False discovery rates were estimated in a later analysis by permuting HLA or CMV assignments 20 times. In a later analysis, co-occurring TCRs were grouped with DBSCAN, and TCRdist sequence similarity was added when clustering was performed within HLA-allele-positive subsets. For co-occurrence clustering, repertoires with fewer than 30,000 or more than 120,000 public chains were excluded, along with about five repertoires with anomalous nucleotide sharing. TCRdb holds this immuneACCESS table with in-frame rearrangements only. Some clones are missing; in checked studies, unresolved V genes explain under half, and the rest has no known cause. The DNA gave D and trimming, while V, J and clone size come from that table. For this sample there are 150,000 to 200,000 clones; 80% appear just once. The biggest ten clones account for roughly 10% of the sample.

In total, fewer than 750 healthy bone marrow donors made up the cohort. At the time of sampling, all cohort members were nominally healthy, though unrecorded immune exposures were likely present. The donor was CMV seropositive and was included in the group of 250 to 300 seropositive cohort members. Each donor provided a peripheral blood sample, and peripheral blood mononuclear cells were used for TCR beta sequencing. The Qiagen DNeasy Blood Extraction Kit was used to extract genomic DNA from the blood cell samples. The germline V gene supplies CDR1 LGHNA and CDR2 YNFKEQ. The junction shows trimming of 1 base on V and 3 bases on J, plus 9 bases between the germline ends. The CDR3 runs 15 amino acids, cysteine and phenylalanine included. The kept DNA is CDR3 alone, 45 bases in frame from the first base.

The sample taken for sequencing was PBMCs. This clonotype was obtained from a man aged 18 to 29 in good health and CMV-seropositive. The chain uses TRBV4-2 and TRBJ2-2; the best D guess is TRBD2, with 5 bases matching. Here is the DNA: TGTGCCAGCAGCCAAGCGTTGAGGGACACCGGGGAGCTGTTTTTT. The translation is CASSQALRDTGELFF.